This T cell receptor beta chain comes out of a study of cytotoxic CD8 clonotypes in ibrutinib-treated CLL. Study-wide background: Outcomes included approximately 24 partial and 2 complete responses; after median about 5.5 years, 14 stayed remitted and 12 progressed. The authors obtained response samples at a median of approximately 12 months of treatment, range 6 to 36.

The CDR3 is 15 amino acids. Trimming took 6 bases from V and 4 from J, leaving 20 bases between them. The V gene's germline CDR1 is SQVTM and CDR2 ANQGSEA. Sequencing was performed with immunoSEQ multiplex PCR; in TCRdb, only in-frame clones are kept and a portion is missing. The table includes tens of thousands of clones, 65% to 75% detected once. The specimen comprised PBMCs, sampled before ibrutinib treatment. The chain joins TRBV29-1 to TRBJ2-3; either TRBD1 or TRBD2 may fit D (5 bases each). This TCR was recovered from a human donor with chronic lymphocytic leukemia. CDR3 nucleotide sequence: TGCAGCGTCCAGACATGGGACGGCGGCCCAGATACGCAGTATTTT. As protein: CSVQTWDGGPDTQYF.